A selection of T cell receptor beta chains follows, all from one sample in a study of T cells in Graves' hyperthyroidism and ophthalmopathy. Via MiXCR, TCRdb re-called the multiplex PCR reads, giving one row per CDR3 protein. The sample includes around 360,000 distinct CDR3 sequences, around 15% seen only once; the top ten take approximately 19%. Sequencing used blood. Source of these receptors: a woman aged 55-70 years with Graves' ophthalmopathy. Each CDR3 is given with its conserved first and last residue.

>TRBV6-5|TRBJ2-7
CASSYAGTPVIEQYF
>TRBV5-1|TRBJ1-3
CASSSAGSGNTIYF
>TRBV10-1|TRBJ2-5
CASSETRSQETQYF
>TRBV6-1|TRBJ2-2
CASSQGALGTGELFF
>TRBV5-6|TRBJ2-3
CASSLTSRLAAQDTQYF
>TRBV3-1|TRBJ2-7
CASSQGKYEQYF
>TRBV19|TRBJ2-1
CAILPSPRYSRSNEQFF
>TRBV20-1|TRBJ2-3
CSARGSPDTQYF
>TRBV12-3/TRBV12-4|TRBJ1-2
CASSFFRYLNYGYTF
>TRBV6-1|TRBJ1-1
CASTQGLNTEAFF
>TRBV6-2/TRBV6-3|TRBJ2-3
CASKEGGVGTDTQYF
>TRBV6-2/TRBV6-3|TRBJ2-3
CASSTPGQELDTQYF
>TRBV5-1|TRBJ2-3
CASSAGSAFRDTQYF
>TRBV24-1|TRBJ2-7
CATSGEGSYEQYF
>TRBV18|TRBJ2-3
CASSQGTSAADTQYF
>TRBV6-4|TRBJ2-7
CASSDPGTSRYEQYF
>TRBV11-3|TRBJ2-3
CASSLGPLDTQYF
>TRBV5-6|TRBJ1-2
CASSLTGTVSYTF
>TRBV12-3/TRBV12-4|TRBJ2-7
CASKGAGGDYEQYF
>TRBV11-3|TRBJ2-2
CASSSLATDTGELFF
>TRBV6-1|TRBJ1-5
CASSELGGGSNQPQHF
>TRBV28|TRBJ1-6
CASSSPGRYNSPLHF
>TRBV3-1|TRBJ2-7
CASSPKDRTYEQYF
>TRBV18|TRBJ2-7
CASSPAGLPYEQYF
>TRBV5-5|TRBJ2-6
CASSLALTGGANVLTF
>TRBV27|TRBJ2-7
CASSLTRGSVYEQYF
>TRBV20-1|TRBJ1-6
CSAPGGPGSPLHF
>TRBV7-2|TRBJ2-1
CASSLVGGGAYNEQFF
>TRBV2|TRBJ2-3
CASRRTSGNLPDTQYF
>TRBV5-1|TRBJ2-2
CASSARDRVTGELFF
>TRBV28|TRBJ2-7
CASGPPYEQYF
>TRBV7-2|TRBJ2-7
CASSLVPQGGYEQYF
>TRBV25-1|TRBJ2-2
CASSDHPTGELFF
>TRBV10-1|TRBJ1-5
CASRPWTANYSNQPQHF